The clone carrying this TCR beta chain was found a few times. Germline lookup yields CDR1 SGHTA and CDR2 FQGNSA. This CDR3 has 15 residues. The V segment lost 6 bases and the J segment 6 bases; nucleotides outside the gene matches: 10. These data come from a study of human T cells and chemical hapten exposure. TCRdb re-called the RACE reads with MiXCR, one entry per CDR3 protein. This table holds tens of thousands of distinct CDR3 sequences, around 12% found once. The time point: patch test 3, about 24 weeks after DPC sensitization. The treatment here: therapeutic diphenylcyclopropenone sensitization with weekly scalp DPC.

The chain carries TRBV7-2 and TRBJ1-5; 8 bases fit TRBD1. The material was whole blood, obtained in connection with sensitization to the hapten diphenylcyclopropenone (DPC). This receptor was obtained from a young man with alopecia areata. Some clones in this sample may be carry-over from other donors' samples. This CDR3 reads CASSPGGARFQPQHF. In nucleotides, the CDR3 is TGTGCCAGCAGTCCAGGGGGCGCGAGGTTTCAGCCCCAGCATTTT.